Below are 25 T cell receptor beta chains sequenced from a single sample in a study of shared clonotypes between healthy human individuals. Sequenced by immunoSEQ multiplex PCR; TCRdb stores in-frame clones only, minus some. The sample contains about 2.4 million clones, roughly 93% of which appear only once. Sequencing was done on a sample of naive CD4+ T cells from PBMCs. Subset meaning: CD45RA+ positively selected. These receptors all stem from a man between 18 and 29 years old in good health. Some clones in this sample may be carry-over from other donors' samples.

This clone was recorded only once. The chain links TRBV2 to TRBJ1-1, with a possible D match to TRBD1 (5 bases). The germline V and J ends were trimmed by 6 bases and 1 base, with 15 bases remaining between them. Looked up from germline, CDR1 is SNHLY and CDR2 is FYNNEI. The CDR3 contains 15 residues. The CDR3 nucleotides read TGTGCCAGCAGGGCCCGGGACGGGAAGAACACTGAAGCTTTCTTT. The encoded protein is CASRARDGKNTEAFF.

The V gene is TRBV7-2, the J gene TRBJ2-7; no definite D call. The germline CDR1 and CDR2 sequences are SGHTA and FQGNSA. Trimming took 5 bases from V and 3 from J, leaving 5 bases between them. The CDR3 runs 11 residues. CDR3 coding DNA: TGTGCCAGCAGCACCATCTACGAGCAGTACTTC. It yields the protein CASSTIYEQYF.

The V gene is TRBV27, the J gene TRBJ2-5; TRBD2 aligns across 12 bases. V shed 5 bases, J shed 4 bases, and the junction held 14 bases outside the gene matches. Germline assignment: CDR1 MNHEY and CDR2 SMNVEV (reference sequence). The CDR3 runs 18 residues. The DNA for the CDR3 is TGTGCCAGCAGTGTTACTCCCAGACTAGCGGGAGAGGCAGAGACCCAGTACTTC. Its translation: CASSVTPRLAGEAETQYF.

V gene TRBV28 combines with J gene TRBJ2-4; TRBD2 aligns across 8 bases. CDR3 size: 13 residues. V lost 10 bases to trimming and J lost 6 bases; unmatched junction nucleotides: 8. Germline loops: CDR1 MDHEN, CDR2 SYDVKM. The CDR3 DNA reads as TGTGCCACCAAGCGGGAGACATTAAACATTCAGTACTTC. Its protein is CATKRETLNIQYF. Filled out from reference TRBV28 and TRBJ2-4, the complete variable domain reads DVKVTQSSRYLVKRTGEKVFLECVQDMDHENMFWYRQDPGLGLRLIYFSYDVKMKEKGDIPEGYSVSREKKERFSLILESASTNQTSMYLCATKRETLNIQYFGAGTRLSVL.

The chain is built from TRBV5-1 and TRBJ2-5, with no clear D. CDR1 and CDR2 (germline): SGHRS, YFSETQ. This CDR3 spans 16 amino acids. The V and J ends lost 1 base and 0 bases respectively, with 13 bases between them. DNA of the CDR3: TGCGCCAGCAGCTTGTCCCCGATAGTGTACCAAGAGACCCAGTACTTC. Encoded protein: CASSLSPIVYQETQYF. Full variable domain (outside the CDR3, taken from reference TRBV5-1 and TRBJ2-5): KAGVTQTPRYLIKTRGQQVTLSCSPISGHRSVSWYQQTPGQGLQFLFEYFSETQRNKGNFPGRFSGRQFSNSRSEMNVSTLELGDSALYLCASSLSPIVYQETQYFGPGTRLLVL.

Comments on this clone: Other nucleotide sequences from this sample produce the same CDR3. V usage is TRBV19 and J usage is TRBJ1-5; D gene ambiguous. V was clipped by 3 bases and J by 5 bases, with 8 bases between them. CDR3 length: 13 residues. Germline CDR1 LNHDA, CDR2 SQIVND (reference sequence). The CDR3: CASSIGGDQPQHF. The CDR3 region has the DNA TGTGCCAGTAGTATTGGCGGCGATCAGCCCCAGCATTTT.

The chain employs TRBV28 and TRBJ1-1; D is uncertain. CDR1 is MDHEN and CDR2 is SYDVKM in the germline V gene. The V end was cut by 6 bases, the J end by 3 bases, with 20 bases between. There are 16 residues in the CDR3. For the CDR3, the DNA is TGTGCCAGCAGCCTCGGGTCGGGCCGGGTGGACACTGAAGCTTTCTTT. It is translated as CASSLGSGRVDTEAFF.

This chain connects TRBV5-8 to TRBJ2-3, with D perhaps matching TRBD1 (5 bases). The CDR3 is made up of 13 amino acids. The germline gives CDR1 SGHTS, CDR2 YDEGEE. V gave up 5 bases and J gave up 6 bases, with 13 bases separating them. The CDR3 sequence: CASSLGSGDTQYF. CDR3 sequence (DNA): TGTGCCAGCAGTCTTGGGTCAGGGGATACGCAGTATTTT.

The CDR3 nucleotides read TGTGCCAGCAGCCCATCAGGGAGCGGCTACACCTTC. It is translated as CASSPSGSGYTF. V and J are TRBV28 and TRBJ1-2, with a possible D match to TRBD1 (5 bases). The V end lost 6 bases, the J end lost 8 bases, and 13 bases lay between the germline ends. CDR1 and CDR2 from the germline V gene are MDHEN and SYDVKM. The CDR3 extends over 12 amino acids.

A remark on this clone: The same CDR3 arises from other DNA sequences in this sample as well. The rearrangement links TRBV29-1 to TRBJ2-5; 8 bases fit TRBD1. J gave up 4 bases and V 7 bases, and 8 bases lay outside the gene matches. The CDR3 length is 13 residues. CDR1 SQVTM and CDR2 ANQGSEA come from the germline V gene. The CDR3 here is CSARQGKGETQYF. The CDR3 DNA is TGCAGCGCGAGACAGGGGAAGGGAGAGACCCAGTACTTC.

The J gene is TRBJ2-3, the V gene TRBV7-2; D remains unclear. V dropped 2 bases and J dropped 2 bases, with 11 bases sitting between them. CDR3 length equals 15 residues. CDR1 SGHTA and CDR2 FQGNSA come from the germline V gene. CDR3 in DNA: TGTGCCAGCAGCTTAATGGTCGGTTTCACAGATACGCAGTATTTT. Protein sequence: CASSLMVGFTDTQYF. Supplemented by reference TRBV7-2 and TRBJ2-3, the full variable domain reads GAGVSQSPSNKVTEKGKDVELRCDPISGHTALYWYRQSLGQGLEFLIYFQGNSAPDKSGLPSDRFSAERTGGSVSTLTIQRTQQEDSAVYLCASSLMVGFTDTQYFGPGTRLTVL.

The chain couples TRBV28 to TRBJ2-5; the D call may be TRBD1 or TRBD2 (5 bases each). The CDR3 extends over 18 amino acids. Trimming removed 1 base from V and 7 bases from J, with 25 bases in between. Germline lookup yields CDR1 MDHEN and CDR2 SYDVKM. Here the CDR3 reads CASSLYRGAAVSLRTQYF. CDR3 in DNA: TGTGCCAGCAGTTTATATAGAGGGGCGGCAGTGAGCCTTCGGACCCAGTACTTC.

The chain links TRBV30 to TRBJ1-1; maybe TRBD1 (5 bases). The V and J ends lost 5 bases and 5 bases respectively, with 21 bases between them. The germline gives CDR1 GTSNPN, CDR2 SVGIG (reference sequence). The CDR3 has 15 amino acids. This CDR3 is CAWAIGGARWTEAFF. The CDR3, as DNA: TGTGCCTGGGCAATAGGTGGGGCTCGGTGGACTGAAGCTTTCTTT.

This chain links TRBV19 with TRBJ1-3, with unresolved D. Germline CDR1 and CDR2: LNHDA and SQIVND (reference sequence). The V and J ends lost 10 bases and 0 bases respectively, with 13 bases between them. The CDR3 has 14 amino acids. Here the CDR3 reads CATRPPASGNTIYF. Written as DNA, the CDR3 is TGTGCCACCAGACCCCCAGCCTCTGGAAACACCATATATTTT.

This chain uses TRBV5-1 with TRBJ2-7; D is tentatively TRBD1 or TRBD2 (6 bases each). The CDR3 contains 15 residues. Trimming left V 4 bases short and J 6 bases short, with 20 bases between. Germline V gives CDR1 SGHRS, CDR2 YFSETQ. CDR3 in amino acids: CASSLEHGGRPEQYF. CDR3 nucleotide sequence: TGCGCCAGCAGCCTCGAACATGGGGGGCGCCCCGAGCAGTACTTC.

This chain connects TRBV6-6 to TRBJ2-3; no clear D. The V gene's germline CDR1 is MNHNY and CDR2 SVGAGI (reference sequence). Trimming pared 6 bases from V and 4 bases from J, leaving 8 bases between. The CDR3 covers 12 residues. CDR3 amino acids: CASSSIPDTQYF. CDR3 sequence (DNA): TGTGCCAGCAGCTCGATCCCAGATACGCAGTATTTT.

The chain recombines TRBV28 with TRBJ2-1; 11 bases match TRBD2. The CDR3 extends over 17 amino acids. V lost 7 bases and J lost 8; bases outside the gene matches: 16. The V gene's germline CDR1 is MDHEN and CDR2 SYDVKM. CDR3: CASTTLLWVAGGDEQFF. The CDR3, as DNA: TGTGCCAGCACCACCCTATTGTGGGTAGCGGGGGGGGATGAGCAGTTCTTC.

In nucleotides, the CDR3 is TGTGCCAGCTCCCGGGGCGACGCGAACACCGGGGAGCTGTTTTTT. Its translation: CASSRGDANTGELFF. The gene calls are TRBV18 and TRBJ2-2, with D perhaps given as TRBD1 or TRBD2 (5 bases each). Germline CDR1 KGHSH, CDR2 LQKENI. CDR3 length equals 15 residues. The V and J ends lost 6 bases and 0 bases respectively, with 11 bases between them.

The CDR3 nucleotides are TGTGCCAGCAGCTTGGAGGTAACAGCCCCCTTGGCCGGGGAGCTGTTTTTT. Translating gives CASSLEVTAPLAGELFF. The chain employs TRBV5-5 and TRBJ2-2; D is uncertain. This CDR3 contains 17 residues. Deletions cut 0 bases from V and 6 bases from J, with 18 bases between. CDR1 is SGHKS and CDR2 is YYEKEE in the germline V gene (reference sequence). The whole variable domain, filled in from reference TRBV5-5 and TRBJ2-2, reads DAGVTQSPTHLIKTRGQQVTLRCSPISGHKSVSWYQQVLGQGPQFIFQYYEKEERGRGNFPDRFSARQFPNYSSELNVNALLLGDSALYLCASSLEVTAPLAGELFFGEGSRLTVL.

The rearrangement uses TRBV19 and TRBJ1-4; weak D call: TRBD1 (6 bases). The CDR3 extends over 15 amino acids. Germline values: CDR1 LNHDA, CDR2 SQIVND (reference sequence). V was cut by 7 bases and J by 8 bases, with 20 bases left in between. CDR3 loop: CASTTTPRGAEKLFF. As DNA, the CDR3 is TGTGCCAGTACCACTACTCCTAGGGGGGCGGAAAAACTGTTTTTT.

As concerns this clone: In the same sample, other DNA sequences code for this CDR3. The chain recombines TRBV10-3 with TRBJ2-6; no reliable D call. Trimming took 8 bases from V and 0 from J, leaving 5 bases between them. Germline V CDR1 and CDR2: ENHRY, SYGVKD. CDR3 length: 13 amino acids. The DNA of the CDR3 is TGTGCCATCGGAAGCTCTGGGGCCAACGTCCTGACTTTC. Its translation: CAIGSSGANVLTF.

This rearrangement joins TRBV2 to TRBJ2-1; D unresolved. Deletions cut 6 bases from V and 4 bases from J, with 7 bases between. This CDR3 spans 12 amino acids. CDR1 and CDR2 (germline): SNHLY, FYNNEI. CDR3 region: CASRGSYNEQFF. CDR3 sequence (DNA): TGTGCCAGCAGGGGGTCATACAATGAGCAGTTCTTC.

The V gene is TRBV7-2, the J gene TRBJ2-5; 8 bases line up with TRBD1. In germline, CDR1 is SGHTA, CDR2 FQGNSA. V shed 6 bases and J 5 bases; nucleotides not matched to a gene: 8. The CDR3 contains 14 residues. The DNA for the CDR3 is TGTGCCAGCAGACACAGGGGGGCGGTTGAGACCCAGTACTTC. Its translation is CASRHRGAVETQYF.

The chain carries TRBV21-1 and TRBJ2-6; no check of the table's D call, TRBD1, against the DNA was made. TRBV21-1 is a pseudogene locus. This CDR3 spans 20 amino acids. In nucleotides, the CDR3 is TGTGCCAGCAGCATTCAGGGACAAAGATCCGATTTCCTGTGGGCCAACGTCCTGACTTTC. Translated: CASSIQGQRSDFLWANVLTF.

Remarks on this clone: This same CDR3 is encoded by further DNA sequences in the sample. The chain carries TRBV29-1 and TRBJ2-5; TRBD2 aligns across 14 bases. The CDR3 covers 14 residues. Trimming at V came to 6 bases and at J to 3 bases, leaving 3 bases not matched to a gene. Per germline, CDR1 SQVTM and CDR2 ANQGSEA. CDR3 sequence reads: CSVGGLAGEETQYF. CDR3 nucleotide sequence: TGCAGCGTGGGGGGACTAGCGGGAGAAGAGACCCAGTACTTC.